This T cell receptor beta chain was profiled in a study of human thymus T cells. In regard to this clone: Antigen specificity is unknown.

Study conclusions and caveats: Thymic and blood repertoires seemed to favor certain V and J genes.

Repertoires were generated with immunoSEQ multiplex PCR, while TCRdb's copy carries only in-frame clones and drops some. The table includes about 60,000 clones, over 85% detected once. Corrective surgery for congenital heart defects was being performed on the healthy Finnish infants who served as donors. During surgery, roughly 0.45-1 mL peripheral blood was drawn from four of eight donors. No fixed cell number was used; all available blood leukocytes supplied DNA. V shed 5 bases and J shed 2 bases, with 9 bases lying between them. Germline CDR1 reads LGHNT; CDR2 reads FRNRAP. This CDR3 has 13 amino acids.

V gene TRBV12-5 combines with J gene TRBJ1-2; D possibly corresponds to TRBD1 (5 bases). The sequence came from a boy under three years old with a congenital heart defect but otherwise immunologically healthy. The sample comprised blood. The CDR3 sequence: CASGPRVNYGYTF. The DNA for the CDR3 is TGTGCTAGTGGTCCCAGGGTGAACTATGGCTACACCTTC.